This TCR beta chain stems from a study of T cell repertoires in cytomegalovirus infection. TCRdb re-derived calls from the reads in MiXCR, one entry per CDR3 protein. The sample has over 200,000 distinct CDR3 sequences, roughly 15% seen once; the top ten hold about 10%. This clonotype came up many times. This CDR3 spans 18 amino acids. CDR1 and CDR2 (germline): MNHEY, SVGEGT. J lost 6 bases, V lost 4 bases, and 16 bases had no gene match. The receptor was isolated from a human donor in good health (CMV status not recorded). Some clones in this sample may be carry-over from other donors' samples. The rearrangement links TRBV6-2 or TRBV6-3 to TRBJ2-5; TRBD2 agrees at 11 bases. Sequencing used PBMCs. DNA for the CDR3: TGTGCCAGCAGTTGGATCCCCGCTACTAGCGGGGGTGCGAAGACCCAGTACTTC. It specifies CASSWIPATSGGAKTQYF.